Listed below are T cell receptor beta chains from one sample, sequenced in a study of a mutant IDH1 vaccine in newly diagnosed glioma. These receptors have no known antigen. Only in-frame clones appear in the TCRdb table, and some are missing; sequencing was by immunoSEQ multiplex PCR. Among some 61,000 clones listed, 80% to 85% were seen once. This material consisted of PBMCs, taken from a glioma patient whose treatment included an IDH1 peptide vaccine. These receptors originate from a man younger than 30 with glioma. Each CDR3 is given with its conserved first and last residue. D genes are given only for firm matches. The size of a clone is reported for some rows only, either as once, few or many, or as a class for expanded clones.

>TRBJ2-7|NA|TRBV9|NA
TGTGCCAGCAGCGTAGCTGGTTCCTACGAGCAGTACTTC
CASSVAGSYEQYF
>TRBJ1-5|NA|TRBV18|few
TGTGCCAGCTCACAGGGGACCGATCAGCCCCAGCATTTT
CASSQGTDQPQHF
>TRBJ2-3|TRBD2|TRBV9|NA
TGTGCCAGCAGCGTAGCGCCGGGAGGTATGGATACGCAGTATTTT
CASSVAPGGMDTQYF
>TRBJ1-1|NA|TRBV7-2|NA
TGTGCCAGCAGCTTATATCTGGCGGCCATTGAAGCTTTCTTT
CASSLYLAAIEAFF
>TRBJ2-1|TRBD1|TRBV5-5|NA
TGTGCCAGCAGCTCTACAGGGGGACAGTCCCGCAATGAGCAGTTCTTC
CASSSTGGQSRNEQFF
>TRBJ2-7|TRBD2|TRBV19|NA
TGTGCCAGTAGTCCTCGGACTAGCGGGAGCGAGCAGTACTTC
CASSPRTSGSEQYF
>TRBJ1-1|NA|TRBV4-1|NA
TGCGCCAGCAGCCAAGACACAGGGATGAGCACTGAAGCTTTCTTT
CASSQDTGMSTEAFF
>TRBJ1-1|NA|TRBV9|NA
TGTGCCAGCGGCAGACAGCCGAACACTGAAGCTTTCTTT
CASGRQPNTEAFF
>TRBJ1-2|NA|TRBV19|NA
TGTGCCAGTAGTATATCCCCCCGGGACGGCTCGGGCTACACCTTC
CASSISPRDGSGYTF
>TRBJ1-5|NA|TRBV7-9|NA
TGTGCCAGCAGCGAGGGGGGGGGTTCCCCGGATTTT
CASSEGGGSPDF
>TRBJ2-7|NA|TRBV27|NA
TGTGCCAGCAGTTTGTTGGGGGAGTTCTACGAGCAGTACTTC
CASSLLGEFYEQYF
>TRBJ1-5|NA|TRBV7-8|few
TGTGCCAGCAGCCCCATGACACGGAAGGTTGATCAGCCCCAGCATTTT
CASSPMTRKVDQPQHF
>TRBJ2-5|TRBD2|TRBV4-1|NA
TGCGCCAGCAGCCCCGCCGGGACTAGCGGCCGTGGGATGCTGAGAGAGACCCAGTACTTC
CASSPAGTSGRGMLRETQYF
>TRBJ1-2|NA|TRBV7-6|NA
TGTGCCAGCAGCTTAGATGACCGGGGCTACACCTTC
CASSLDDRGYTF